A selection of T cell receptor beta chains follows, all from one sample in a study of blood T cell repertoires in COVID-19. TCRdb's copy holds only in-frame clones and misses some; the assay was immunoSEQ multiplex PCR. The sample holds 200,000 to 250,000 clones, 82% seen once. Sequenced: PBMCs or T cells enriched from blood (not recorded which). Every receptor here comes from a woman aged 55-69 years who had recovered from COVID-19. Both conserved end residues are part of each CDR3. The D gene is left open where the match is weak. Rows give clone size only sometimes, using once, few, many, or a class for an expanded clone.

NA	TRBJ2-3	TRBV7-9	TRBD2	TGTGCCAGCAGAAGACCGGGACTAGCCACAGATACGCAGTATTTT	CASRRPGLATDTQYF
once	TRBJ1-5	TRBV19	NA	TGTGCCAGTAGTGGGTCGGGGGAGTGGGTGCCCCAGCATTTT	CASSGSGEWVPQHF
NA	TRBJ1-1	TRBV27	TRBD1	TGTGCCAGCAGTATGGCCTCAGGACAGGGGAGCACTGAAGCTTTCTTT	CASSMASGQGSTEAFF
NA	TRBJ1-6	TRBV28	NA	TGTGCCAGCAGTTTTGGGGGGGCCGACGGAGTGTCACCCCTCCACTTT	CASSFGGADGVSPLHF
few	TRBJ1-3	TRBV5-1	TRBD1	TGCGCCAGCAGCTTGGCCGGGACAGTTGGAAACACCATATATTTT	CASSLAGTVGNTIYF
NA	TRBJ2-1	TRBV23-1	TRBD2	TGCGCCAGCAGCTCGGGGGGGCCCAATGAGCAGTTCTTC	CASSSGGPNEQFF
NA	TRBJ2-2	TRBV4-3	TRBD1	TGCGCCAGCAGCCAAGAGAGGGGACAGGGGCCCGGGGAGCTGTTTTTT	CASSQERGQGPGELFF
few	TRBJ1-1	TRBV27	TRBD1	TGTGCCAGCAGTTTATCGACAGGGGGGGAAACTGAAGCTTTCTTT	CASSLSTGGETEAFF
few	TRBJ1-4	TRBV5-4	NA	TGTGCCAGCCAGGATCAGGCTAATGAAAAACTGTTTTTT	CASQDQANEKLFF
NA	TRBJ2-1	TRBV9	TRBD2	TGTGCCAGCAGCGTAGTTGGACTAGCGGGAAACGAACAGTTCTTC	CASSVVGLAGNEQFF
NA	TRBJ2-2	TRBV5-6	TRBD2	TGTGCCAGCAGCTCCCTAGCGGGGGTTACCGCGAACACCGGGGAGCTGTTTTTT	CASSSLAGVTANTGELFF
NA	TRBJ1-1	TRBV10-3	NA	TGTGCCATCGGTGGTTCCAGGCGGGGTACTGAAGCTTTCTTT	CAIGGSRRGTEAFF
NA	TRBJ1-2	TRBV6-5	NA	TGTGCCAGCACGTTCGGCAGGTTTTATGGCTACACCTTC	CASTFGRFYGYTF
NA	TRBJ2-5	TRBV6-4	TRBD2	TGTGCCAGCAGTGACTTGCGGCTAGCGGGGAGAGAGACCCAGTACTTC	CASSDLRLAGRETQYF
once	TRBJ1-1	TRBV19	NA	TGTGCCAGTAGTTCAGGGAGGGGAGGTGAAGCTTTCTTT	CASSSGRGGEAFF
once	TRBJ2-7	TRBV6-2/TRBV6-3	TRBD1	TGTGCCAGCAGCCCAGGACAGGTCCTTCTCTCCTACGAGCAGTACTTC	CASSPGQVLLSYEQYF
NA	TRBJ1-1	TRBV10-1	NA	TGCGCCAGCAATGGGGAGATGAACACTGAAGCTTTCTTT	CASNGEMNTEAFF
NA	TRBJ1-6	TRBV7-2	TRBD1	TGTGCCAGCAGCTCAGGGGGACAGGGGCATTCACCCCTCCACTTT	CASSSGGQGHSPLHF
NA	TRBJ2-7	TRBV11-2	TRBD2	TGTGCCAGCAGCTCTAGCGGGGACCGCTCCTACGAGCAGTACTTC	CASSSSGDRSYEQYF
NA	TRBJ1-6	TRBV5-6	NA	TGTGCCAGCAGCTTGGAAGGGGGTGATTCACCCCTCCACTTT	CASSLEGGDSPLHF